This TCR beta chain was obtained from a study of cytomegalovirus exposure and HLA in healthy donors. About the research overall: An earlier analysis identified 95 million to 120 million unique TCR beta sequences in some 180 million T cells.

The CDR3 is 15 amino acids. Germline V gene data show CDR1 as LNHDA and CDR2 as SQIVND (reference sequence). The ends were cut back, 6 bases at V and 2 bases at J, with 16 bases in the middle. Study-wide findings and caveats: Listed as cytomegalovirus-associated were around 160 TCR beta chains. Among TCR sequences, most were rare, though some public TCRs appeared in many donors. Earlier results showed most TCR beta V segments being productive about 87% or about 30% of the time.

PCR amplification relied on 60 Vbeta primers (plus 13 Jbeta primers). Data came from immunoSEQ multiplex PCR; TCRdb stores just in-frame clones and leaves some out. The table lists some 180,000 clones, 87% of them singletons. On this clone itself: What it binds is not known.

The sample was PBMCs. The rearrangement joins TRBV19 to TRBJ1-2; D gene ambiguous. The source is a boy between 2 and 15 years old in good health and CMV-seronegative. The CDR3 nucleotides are TGTGCCAGTAGGGAGGACGAGCAGAGGAACTATGGCTACACCTTC. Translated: CASREDEQRNYGYTF.